This TCR beta chain was sequenced for a study of cytomegalovirus exposure and HLA in healthy donors. The PCR ran on 60 Vbeta and 13 Jbeta primers. The repertoire was sequenced with immunoSEQ multiplex PCR; TCRdb's copy has only in-frame clones and lacks some. The sample yields 150,000 to 200,000 clones, 8.5% to 10% seen once. Points from the study as a whole: Upon later analysis, TCR association rates were observed to vary by HLA locus, being highest for DRB1 and lowest for HLA-C. Associated with cytomegalovirus, according to the listing, were fewer than 200 TCR beta chains.

V was clipped by 1 base and J by 5 bases; unmatched bases: 4. CDR1 is KGHSH and CDR2 is LQKENI in the germline V gene. The CDR3 extends over 14 amino acids. This clone has a handful of counts. Its antigen is currently unknown. Sequenced: PBMCs. The rearrangement uses TRBV18 and TRBJ2-5, with 7 nucleotides matching TRBD1. The sequence was obtained from a young woman in good health and CMV-seropositive. CDR3 in amino acids: CASSPHRGRETQYF. The CDR3 nucleotides are TGTGCCAGCTCACCACACAGGGGCAGGGAGACCCAGTACTTC.